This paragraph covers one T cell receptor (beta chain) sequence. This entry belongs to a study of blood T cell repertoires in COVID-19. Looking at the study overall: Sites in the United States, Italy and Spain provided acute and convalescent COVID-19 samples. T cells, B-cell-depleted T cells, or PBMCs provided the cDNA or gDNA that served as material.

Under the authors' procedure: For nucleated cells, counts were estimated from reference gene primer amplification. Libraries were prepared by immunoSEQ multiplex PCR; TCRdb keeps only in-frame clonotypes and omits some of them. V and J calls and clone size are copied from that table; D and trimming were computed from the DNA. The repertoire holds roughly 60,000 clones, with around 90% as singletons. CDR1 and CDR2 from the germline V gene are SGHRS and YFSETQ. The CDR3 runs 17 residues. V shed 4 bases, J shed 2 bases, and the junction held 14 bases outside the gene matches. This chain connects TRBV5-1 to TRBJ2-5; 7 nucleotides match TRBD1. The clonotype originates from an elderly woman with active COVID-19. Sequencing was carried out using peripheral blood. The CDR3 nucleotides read TGCGCCAGCAGCCCCACCTACGGGACAGACCAACAAGAGACCCAGTACTTC. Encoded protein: CASSPTYGTDQQETQYF.